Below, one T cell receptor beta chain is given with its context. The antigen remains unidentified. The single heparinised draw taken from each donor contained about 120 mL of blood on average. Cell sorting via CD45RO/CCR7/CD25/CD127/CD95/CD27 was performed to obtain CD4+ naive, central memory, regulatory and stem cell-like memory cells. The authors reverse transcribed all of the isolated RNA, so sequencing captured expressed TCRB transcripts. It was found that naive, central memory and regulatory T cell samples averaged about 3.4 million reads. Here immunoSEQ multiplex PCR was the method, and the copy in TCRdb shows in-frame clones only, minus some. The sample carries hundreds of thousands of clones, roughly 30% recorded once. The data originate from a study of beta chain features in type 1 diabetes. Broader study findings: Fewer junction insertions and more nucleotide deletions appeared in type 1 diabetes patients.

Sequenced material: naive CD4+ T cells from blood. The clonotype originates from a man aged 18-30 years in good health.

The CDR3 sequence: CASSLVGAEDTQYF. In DNA form, the CDR3 reads TGCGCCAGCAGCTTGGTGGGGGCGGAAGATACGCAGTATTTT. V and J are TRBV5-1 and TRBJ2-3; tentative D call: TRBD1 (6 bases). The CDR3 totals 14 residues. Trimming cost V 0 bases and J 5 bases, with 10 bases left between them. Germline assignment: CDR1 SGHRS and CDR2 YFSETQ.